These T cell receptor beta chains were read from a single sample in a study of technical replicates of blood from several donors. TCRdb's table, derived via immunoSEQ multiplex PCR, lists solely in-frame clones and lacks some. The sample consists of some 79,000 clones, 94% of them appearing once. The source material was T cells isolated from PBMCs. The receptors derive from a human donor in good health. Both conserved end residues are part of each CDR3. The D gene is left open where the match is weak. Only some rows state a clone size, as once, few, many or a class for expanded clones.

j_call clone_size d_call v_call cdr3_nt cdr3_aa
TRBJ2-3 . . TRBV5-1 TGCGCCAGCAGCCCGACAACCGCGCGGGTAGATACGCAGTATTTT CASSPTTARVDTQYF
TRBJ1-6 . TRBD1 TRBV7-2 TGTGCCAGCAGCCCCGGGACAGGATTCTCCTATAATTCACCCCTCCACTTT CASSPGTGFSYNSPLHF
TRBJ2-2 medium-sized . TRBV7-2 TGTGCCAGCAGCATCGACAGGCCCCTCGCGAACACCGGGGAGCTGTTTTTT CASSIDRPLANTGELFF
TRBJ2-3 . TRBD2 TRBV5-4 TGTGCCAGCAGCCTGGGGCTAGCGGGAGTGGCAGATACGCAGTATTTT CASSLGLAGVADTQYF
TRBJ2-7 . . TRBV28 TGTGCCAGCAGTTTAGTTATTCGCGAGCAGTACTTC CASSLVIREQYF
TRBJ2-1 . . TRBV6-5 TGTGCCAGCAGTTACACGACCGGGACAGAGCAGTTCTTC CASSYTTGTEQFF
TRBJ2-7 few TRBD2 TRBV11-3 TGTGCCAGCAGCTTAAGCGGGGGGGCCTACGAGCAGTACTTC CASSLSGGAYEQYF
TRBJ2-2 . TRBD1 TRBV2 TGTGCCAGCAGTAACAACAGGGGGCTCACCGGGGAGCTGTTTTTT CASSNNRGLTGELFF
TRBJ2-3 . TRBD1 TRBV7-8 TGTGCCAGCAGCTTAACGGTGGACAGGGGGCATTTT CASSLTVDRGHF
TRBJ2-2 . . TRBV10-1 TGCGCCAGCAGTGAATTTCTTCGGACAGCCAACACCGGGGAGCTGTTTTTT CASSEFLRTANTGELFF
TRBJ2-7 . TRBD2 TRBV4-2 TGTGCCAGCAGTCTAGCGGGCTCGGTCGAGCAGTACTTC CASSLAGSVEQYF
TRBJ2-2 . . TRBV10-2 TGCGCCAGCAGTGACAGGGGAGCCGGGGAGCTGTTTTTT CASSDRGAGELFF